This section outlines one T cell receptor beta chain sequence together with its context. Its antigen remains undetermined. The record has no base qualities; no much larger clone is one base away. The data belong to a study of blood T cell repertoires in COVID-19 (dated by TCRdb to between 2020 and 2021). Study-wide context: Samples covering the acute and convalescent phases of COVID-19 were provided by collaborators in the United States, Italy and Spain. The material from the prospective study consisted of cDNA or gDNA derived from T cells, B-cell-depleted T cells, or PBMCs. Subjects who had been exposed to COVID-19, were actively infected with it, or had recovered from it provided the deeply sampled blood TCRbeta repertoires that made up the dataset. The repertoires were made available in a free public database intended to serve as a resource for research on the immune response to SARS-CoV-2. The samples were drawn from the first 160 participants of the ongoing ImmuneRACE study and from more than 1,000 subjects provided by 6 global collaborators. Sample metadata almost always included a de-identified subject ID, COVID-19 status, age in years and sex. Where available, HLA class I and class II types were taken from metadata supplied by the sample provider and were not determined by assay-based typing.

TCRbeta CDR3 regions were amplified from genomic DNA using the immunoSEQ Assay, a bias-controlled multiplex PCR. The authors' analysis ran thus. Nucleated cell counts per sample were estimated from amplification of reference gene primers within the assay. To quantify the absolute abundance of each unique TCRbeta CDR3 rearrangement, sequence reads were collapsed and filtered. Productive Simpson clonality was computed per sample as the square root of Simpson's diversity index over productive rearrangements. What TCRdb holds here is the immuneACCESS table cut down to in-frame rearrangements. Part of the clones is not present; checked against another copy, under half of the missing clones reflect an unresolved V gene, and the others are unexplained. That table supplies the V and J calls and clone size; D and trimming were determined from the DNA. Recorded for this sample are about 200,000 clones; 85% to 90% of them occurred a single time. The ten most abundant clones make up 1.6% of the sample.

Overall study outcomes, separate from this receptor: The amount of clinical and demographic metadata varied by source and participant and was provided uncurated.

Collaborating institutions collected whole blood in K2EDTA tubes following their own protocols. For TCRbeta analysis, collaborators shipped samples in one of three forms: frozen whole blood, isolated PBMCs, or DNA extracted from either of those sample types. Inclusive of the bounding cysteine and phenylalanine, the CDR3 is 12 residues long. Just the 36-base CDR3 DNA is kept, in frame starting at base 1. V is cut by 7 bases and J by 0 bases, and the space between the germline ends is 10 bases. Per the germline V gene (reference sequence), GTSNPN is the CDR1 and SVGIG is the CDR2. The rearranged segments are TRBV30 and TRBJ2-7, with no reliable assignment of the D segment. The origin of this receptor is a man between 18 and 35 years old with active or convalescent COVID-19. Sequencing was carried out using peripheral blood. The nucleotides are TGTGCCTCAAGACTGAGCTCCTACGAGCAGTACTTC. It specifies CASRLSSYEQYF. The entire variable domain, with the stretches around the CDR3 drawn from the reference TRBV30 and TRBJ2-7 proteins, is SQTIHQWPATLVQPVGSPLSLECTVEGTSNPNLYWYRQAAGRGLQLLFYSVGIGQISSEVPQNLSASRPQDRQFILSSKKLLLSDSGFYLCASRLSSYEQYFGPGTRLTVT.